This T cell receptor beta chain was recovered during a study of cytomegalovirus exposure and HLA in healthy donors. Study-wide findings and caveats: Presence/absence analyses took donor sequencing depth as roughly uniform. Accurate predictions that matched the HLA-A and HLA-B alleles of most subjects were reportedly made from TCR beta sequences. Relative to equally common others, HLA-associated TCR beta chains showed greater clonal expansion in a later analysis. According to an earlier analysis, most TCR beta V segments yielded productive rearrangements about 87% or about 30% of the time.

Germline V gene sequence: CDR1 MNHEY, CDR2 SMNVEV (reference sequence). V dropped 6 bases and J dropped 1; count of bases not matched to a gene: 9. CDR3 length equals 17 residues. Note on this clone: The antigen remains undetermined.

This PCR relied on a set of 60 Vbeta primers and 13 Jbeta primers. Clones were read by immunoSEQ multiplex PCR, and TCRdb kept only the in-frame ones, dropping some. Of about 170,000 clones in the sample, 71% are singletons; the top ten hold 1.5%. The chain links TRBV27 to TRBJ2-6, with 7 positions matching TRBD1. The clonotype comes from a girl aged 10-17 years in good health and CMV-seronegative. The specimen sequenced was PBMCs. The CDR3 nucleotides are TGTGCCAGCAGCCTGGGACAGTACCAATCTGGGGCCAACGTCCTGACTTTC. Translating it yields CASSLGQYQSGANVLTF.